This T cell receptor (beta chain) was sequenced for a study of CD8 T cells in Susac syndrome. With random hexamers, reverse transcription was performed on about 0.5 to 1 ug of RNA. Amplification of TCR beta CDR3 across 54 Vbeta and 13 Jbeta was performed with immunoSEQ multiplex PCR. MiXCR was run by TCRdb on the immunoSEQ multiplex PCR reads, yielding one entry per CDR3 protein. The sample consists of tens of thousands of distinct CDR3 sequences, approximately 96% of them appearing once. V gave up 6 bases and J gave up 2 bases, with 10 bases separating them. Germline V gene sequence: CDR1 LNHDA, CDR2 SQIVND (reference sequence). The CDR3 totals 13 residues.

The V call is TRBV19, the J call TRBJ1-2; the D gene is possibly TRBD1 (5 bases). The specimen sequenced was CD8+ T cells from PBMCs. This sequence was found in a human donor with Susac syndrome. The CDR3 region has the DNA TGTGCCAGTAGCACGTCAGGGAACTATGGCTACACCTTC. Translated, it gives CASSTSGNYGYTF.